The present TCR beta chain was sequenced within a study of cytomegalovirus exposure and HLA in healthy donors. Study-wide results and limits: Altogether, some 160 TCR beta chains were recorded as cytomegalovirus-associated. There were some V segments, including TRBV6-2 and TRBV6-3, excluded as indistinguishable.

This CDR3 has 12 amino acids. Between the trimmed V and J ends, which lost 1 base and 7 bases, there was a span of 7 bases. Germline CDR1 KGHSH, CDR2 LQKENI. Vbeta (60) and Jbeta (13) primers were used in the PCR. Clones were read by immunoSEQ multiplex PCR, and TCRdb kept only the in-frame ones, dropping some. The sample records about 110,000 clones, about 76% being singletons. The table lists this clone with a few counts. Its antigen is not identified. These donors counted as nominally healthy when sampled, but unrecorded immune exposures were likely. The gene calls are TRBV18 and TRBJ1-1; D is unresolved. The receptor was derived from a woman between 45 and 65 years old in good health and CMV-seropositive. Sequenced sample: PBMCs. The CDR3 loop reads CASSPLSNEAFF. The CDR3 coding sequence is TGTGCCAGCTCACCACTTTCCAATGAAGCTTTCTTT. The variable domain in full, with the rest retrieved from reference TRBV18 and TRBJ1-1, is NAGVMQNPRHLVRRRGQEARLRCSPMKGHSHVYWYRQLPEEGLKFMVYLQKENIIDESGMPKERFSAEFPKEGPSILRIQQVVRGDSAAYFCASSPLSNEAFFGQGTRLTVV.